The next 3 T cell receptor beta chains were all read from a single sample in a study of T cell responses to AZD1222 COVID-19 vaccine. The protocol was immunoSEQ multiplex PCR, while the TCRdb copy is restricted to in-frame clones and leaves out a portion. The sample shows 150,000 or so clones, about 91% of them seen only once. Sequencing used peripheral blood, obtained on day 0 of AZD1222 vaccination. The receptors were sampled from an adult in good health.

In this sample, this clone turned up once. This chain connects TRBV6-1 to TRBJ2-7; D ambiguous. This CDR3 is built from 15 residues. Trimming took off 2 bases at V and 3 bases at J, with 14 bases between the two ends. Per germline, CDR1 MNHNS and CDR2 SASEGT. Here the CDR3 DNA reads TGTGCCAGCAGTGAATCGGGCGGTCCGATCTACGAGCAGTACTTC. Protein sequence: CASSESGGPIYEQYF.

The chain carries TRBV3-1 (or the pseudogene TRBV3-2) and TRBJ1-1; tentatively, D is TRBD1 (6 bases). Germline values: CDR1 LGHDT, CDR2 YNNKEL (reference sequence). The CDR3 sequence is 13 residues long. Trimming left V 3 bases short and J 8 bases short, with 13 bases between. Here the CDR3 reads CASSQALGTEAFF. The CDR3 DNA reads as TGTGCCAGCAGCCAGGCCCTGGGGACAGAAGCTTTCTTT.

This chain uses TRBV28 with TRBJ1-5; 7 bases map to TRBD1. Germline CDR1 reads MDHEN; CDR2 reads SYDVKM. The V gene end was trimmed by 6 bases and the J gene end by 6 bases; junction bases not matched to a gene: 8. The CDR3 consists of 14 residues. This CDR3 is CASSSDRVGQPQHF. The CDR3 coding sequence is TGTGCCAGCAGCTCCGACAGGGTTGGTCAGCCCCAGCATTTT.